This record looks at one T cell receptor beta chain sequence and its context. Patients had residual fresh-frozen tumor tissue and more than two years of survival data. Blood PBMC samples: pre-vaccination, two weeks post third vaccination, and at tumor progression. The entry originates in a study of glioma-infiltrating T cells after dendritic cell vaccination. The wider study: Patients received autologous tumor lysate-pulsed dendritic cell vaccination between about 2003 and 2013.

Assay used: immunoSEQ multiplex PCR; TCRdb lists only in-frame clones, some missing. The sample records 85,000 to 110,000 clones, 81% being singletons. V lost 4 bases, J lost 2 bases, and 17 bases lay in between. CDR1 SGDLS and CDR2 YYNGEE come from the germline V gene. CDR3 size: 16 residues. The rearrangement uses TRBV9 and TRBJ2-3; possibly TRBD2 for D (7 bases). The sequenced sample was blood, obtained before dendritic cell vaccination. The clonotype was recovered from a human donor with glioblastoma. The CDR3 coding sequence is TGTGCCAGCAGCCCAAGGGGGGGGGCGACCACAGATACGCAGTATTTT. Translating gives CASSPRGGATTDTQYF.